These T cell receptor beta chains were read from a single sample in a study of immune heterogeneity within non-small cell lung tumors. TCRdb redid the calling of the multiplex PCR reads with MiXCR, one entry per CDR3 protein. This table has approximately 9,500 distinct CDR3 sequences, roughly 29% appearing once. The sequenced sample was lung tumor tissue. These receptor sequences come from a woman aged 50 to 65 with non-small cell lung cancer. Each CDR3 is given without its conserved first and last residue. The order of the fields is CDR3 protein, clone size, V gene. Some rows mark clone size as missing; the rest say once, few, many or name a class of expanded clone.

cdr3_aa: ASSLAASSGNTIY
clone_size: -
v_call: TRBV18

cdr3_aa: ASSLVPGTGGETQY
clone_size: -
v_call: TRBV5-4

cdr3_aa: SAASGSETQY
clone_size: once
v_call: TRBV20-1

cdr3_aa: ASSLVSLGGYT
clone_size: many
v_call: TRBV12-3/TRBV12-4

cdr3_aa: SVEGGRYEQY
clone_size: -
v_call: TRBV29-1

cdr3_aa: ATSRGGLAGDTQY
clone_size: many
v_call: TRBV15

cdr3_aa: ATYSYHESDTQY
clone_size: -
v_call: TRBV10-3

cdr3_aa: AWSARGLSSGELF
clone_size: medium-sized
v_call: TRBV30

cdr3_aa: ASSEGTAQNQPQH
clone_size: many
v_call: TRBV10-2

cdr3_aa: PSSAWGVGGNQPQH
clone_size: -
v_call: TRBV6-1

cdr3_aa: ASSIPGTERYNHPQH
clone_size: -
v_call: TRBV19

cdr3_aa: ASRNSGSDTQY
clone_size: many
v_call: TRBV6-1

cdr3_aa: AWRGEALETQY
clone_size: many
v_call: TRBV30

cdr3_aa: ASSLDWVAATGGEQF
clone_size: medium-sized
v_call: TRBV11-2

cdr3_aa: ASSPGQFETEQY
clone_size: medium-sized
v_call: TRBV10-1

cdr3_aa: ASSLYATNYNEQF
clone_size: large
v_call: TRBV27

cdr3_aa: ASSVAASGKGTYEQY
clone_size: -
v_call: TRBV7-2

cdr3_aa: ATSTLAGASEQF
clone_size: many
v_call: TRBV15

cdr3_aa: ASRGRVGTYEQY
clone_size: medium-sized
v_call: TRBV2

cdr3_aa: SGSSGTDTQY
clone_size: many
v_call: TRBV20-1

cdr3_aa: ASSEWGGRTEAF
clone_size: many
v_call: TRBV6-1

cdr3_aa: ASSSPSHGYEQY
clone_size: many
v_call: TRBV6-1

cdr3_aa: ASSSTGVTGELF
clone_size: many
v_call: TRBV2

cdr3_aa: ASSPGTSGGSDTQY
clone_size: -
v_call: TRBV12-3/TRBV12-4

cdr3_aa: SVEAMGQGSVF
clone_size: many
v_call: TRBV29-1

cdr3_aa: ASSPTPNTIY
clone_size: many
v_call: TRBV7-9

cdr3_aa: ASSEARRHVYEQY
clone_size: medium-sized
v_call: TRBV6-1

cdr3_aa: ASSIPGVKNEQY
clone_size: medium-sized
v_call: TRBV28

cdr3_aa: SASNWRVVRPGEDPLSYNEQF
clone_size: -
v_call: TRBV20-1

cdr3_aa: ASRFTTGDGNTIY
clone_size: medium-sized
v_call: TRBV6-1

cdr3_aa: SARGPARDRGGEQY
clone_size: medium-sized
v_call: TRBV20-1

cdr3_aa: ASSRDRSYEQY
clone_size: medium-sized
v_call: TRBV7-2

cdr3_aa: ASSLHWPYNEQF
clone_size: few
v_call: TRBV6-1

cdr3_aa: SVMGQESSYNSPLH
clone_size: medium-sized
v_call: TRBV20-1

cdr3_aa: ASSPLTGGSEAF
clone_size: few
v_call: TRBV9

cdr3_aa: ASSRNRGHGETQY
clone_size: many
v_call: TRBV7-6

cdr3_aa: ASSQSGTSGSRQY
clone_size: -
v_call: TRBV5-4

cdr3_aa: ASSPAGGSDYEQY
clone_size: medium-sized
v_call: TRBV18

cdr3_aa: ASSQALQGAVTEAF
clone_size: -
v_call: TRBV4-3

cdr3_aa: ASSLQGVGNEKLF
clone_size: many
v_call: TRBV4-2

cdr3_aa: ASSLGERVNTEAF
clone_size: -
v_call: TRBV5-1

cdr3_aa: ATSDRQGDRGGYT
clone_size: many
v_call: TRBV24-1

cdr3_aa: AISESGTGIADTQY
clone_size: few
v_call: TRBV10-3

cdr3_aa: ASSFTGTSGGTYNEQF
clone_size: medium-sized
v_call: TRBV27

cdr3_aa: ASSLRQLSYEQY
clone_size: many
v_call: TRBV7-6

cdr3_aa: ATSNTTSGRDEQY
clone_size: medium-sized
v_call: TRBV15

cdr3_aa: SVGTLDFFMNTEAF
clone_size: medium-sized
v_call: TRBV29-1

cdr3_aa: ASSQAEQEVYTEAF
clone_size: medium-sized
v_call: TRBV4-2

cdr3_aa: AIKGSSYEQY
clone_size: many
v_call: TRBV10-3

cdr3_aa: ATSPNRGENNQPQH
clone_size: many
v_call: TRBV24-1

cdr3_aa: ASSVAASGGYEQY
clone_size: medium-sized
v_call: TRBV9

cdr3_aa: ASSVAGGAGNTIY
clone_size: many
v_call: TRBV9

cdr3_aa: ASSFGERVASPLH
clone_size: large
v_call: TRBV5-6

cdr3_aa: ASSIGGIEKLF
clone_size: -
v_call: TRBV19